This paragraph reports one T cell receptor beta chain. The antigen is unknown. Only CD45RO-negative cells positively selected for CCR7 counted as naive CD8 cells, so terminally differentiated effector memory CD45RA+ cells were excluded. This entry comes from a study of shared clonotypes between healthy human individuals. Study overall: With ages of 18 to 49, the donors were two women and a few men. For every donor, three CD4 naive, three CD4 memory, two CD8 naive and one CD8 memory plates were used. Study-wide results and limits: Only blood underwent sampling, and tissue repertoires likely differ.

The CDR3 length is 15 residues. Per germline, CDR1 MNHEY and CDR2 SMNVEV (reference sequence). Trimming shortened V by 5 bases and J by 2 bases, and 14 bases separated the two germline ends. At a deep level, the assay was run. The assay was immunoSEQ multiplex PCR, and TCRdb's table has in-frame clones only and misses some. This table has about 680,000 clones, around 92% appearing once. This clonotype was sampled from a young man in good health. The J gene is TRBJ2-3, the V gene TRBV27; the D gene is possibly TRBD2 (5 bases). Sequences were obtained from naive CD8+ T cells sorted from blood. Here the CDR3 reads CASSHPGRPTDTQYF. CDR3 in DNA: TGTGCCAGCAGTCACCCGGGGAGACCCACAGATACGCAGTATTTT.